This T cell receptor beta chain was recorded in a study of beta chain features in type 1 diabetes. This clone occurred a few times. Germline V lookup: CDR1 SQVTM, CDR2 ANQGSEA. J gave up 4 bases and V 6 bases, and 6 bases lay outside the gene matches. CDR3 size: 13 residues. It was one heparinised blood draw, averaging around 120 mL, that each donor gave. Purity of each sorted population was above 95%. Every isolated RNA sample was fully reverse transcribed, so sequencing captured expressed TCRB transcripts. Sequencing used immunoSEQ multiplex PCR; TCRdb keeps in-frame clones, though not all of them. Among fewer than 250,000 clones listed, around 14% were seen once.

This chain connects TRBV29-1 to TRBJ1-1; 9 bases agree with TRBD1. This sequence was found in a woman aged 40 to 50 in good health. The sample taken for sequencing was naive CD4+ T cells from blood. CDR3 in DNA: TGCAGCGTAGCTCCGGGACAGGGCACTGAAGCTTTCTTT. Its protein product is CSVAPGQGTEAFF.